This is a list of T cell receptor beta chains from one sample in a study of blood T cell repertoires in COVID-19. Repertoires were generated with immunoSEQ multiplex PCR, while TCRdb's copy carries only in-frame clones and drops some. The table shows tens of thousands of clones, with roughly 84% occurring only once. The sample comprised peripheral blood. These TCRs come from a human donor in a cohort sampled during active COVID-19. Both conserved end residues are part of each CDR3. The order of the fields is clone size, D gene, V gene, J gene, CDR3 DNA, CDR3 protein. The D gene is left open where the match is weak. Clone size is not always given. Where it is, it says once, few, many or a class for expanded clones.

clone size: -
D gene: -
V gene: TRBV19
J gene: TRBJ2-2
CDR3 DNA: TGTGCCAGTAGACTCTCCCCCGGGTTTCGGGTCGGGGAGCTGTTTTTT
CDR3 protein: CASRLSPGFRVGELFF

clone size: -
D gene: -
V gene: TRBV2
J gene: TRBJ1-5
CDR3 DNA: TGTGCCAGCAGTGAGAGGGAGGGGTGGTATCAGCCCCAGCATTTT
CDR3 protein: CASSEREGWYQPQHF

clone size: -
D gene: TRBD1
V gene: TRBV4-3
J gene: TRBJ1-5
CDR3 DNA: TGCGCCAGCAGCCAAACCACAGGGGGTGATCAGCCCCAGCATTTT
CDR3 protein: CASSQTTGGDQPQHF

clone size: -
D gene: TRBD1
V gene: TRBV11-2
J gene: TRBJ1-4
CDR3 DNA: TGTGCCAGCAGCCTGGGACAGCATAATGAAAAACTGTTTTTT
CDR3 protein: CASSLGQHNEKLFF

clone size: many
D gene: TRBD1
V gene: TRBV7-9
J gene: TRBJ1-4
CDR3 DNA: TGTGCCAGCAGCTTAGATGCGGGACAGCAAGCAACTAATGAAAAACTGTTTTTT
CDR3 protein: CASSLDAGQQATNEKLFF

clone size: -
D gene: -
V gene: TRBV7-9
J gene: TRBJ2-1
CDR3 DNA: TGTGCCAGCAGCTATCTTACAGGCGTAAGCTCCTACAATGAGCAGTTCTTC
CDR3 protein: CASSYLTGVSSYNEQFF

clone size: -
D gene: TRBD1
V gene: TRBV7-8
J gene: TRBJ1-5
CDR3 DNA: TGTGCCAGCAGCGCCCGGGACAGGGTCTTTCAGCCCCAGCATTTT
CDR3 protein: CASSARDRVFQPQHF

clone size: -
D gene: -
V gene: TRBV11-2
J gene: TRBJ1-1
CDR3 DNA: TGTGCCAGCAGCTCAGATCGCGGGAACACTGAAGCTTTCTTT
CDR3 protein: CASSSDRGNTEAFF

clone size: -
D gene: -
V gene: TRBV18
J gene: TRBJ2-7
CDR3 DNA: TGTGCCAGCTCCCCCGGACAGTCCTACGAGCAGTACTTC
CDR3 protein: CASSPGQSYEQYF

clone size: -
D gene: -
V gene: TRBV13
J gene: TRBJ2-2
CDR3 DNA: TGTGCCACCCTCCGGGGGGAGCTGTTTTTT
CDR3 protein: CATLRGELFF

clone size: -
D gene: TRBD2
V gene: TRBV9
J gene: TRBJ2-2
CDR3 DNA: TGTGCCAGCAGCCCCCTAGCGGGGAACCCCACCGGGGAGCTGTTTTTT
CDR3 protein: CASSPLAGNPTGELFF

clone size: -
D gene: TRBD1
V gene: TRBV6-5
J gene: TRBJ2-3
CDR3 DNA: TGTGCCAGCATCATGACAGGGAACCCCACAGATACGCAGTATTTT
CDR3 protein: CASIMTGNPTDTQYF

clone size: -
D gene: TRBD1
V gene: TRBV5-5
J gene: TRBJ2-7
CDR3 DNA: TGTGCCAGCAGCTCGGACAGGGACAAGTACGAGCAGTACTTC
CDR3 protein: CASSSDRDKYEQYF

clone size: -
D gene: TRBD1
V gene: TRBV6-5
J gene: TRBJ2-1
CDR3 DNA: TGTGCCAGCAGTTCCCGCGACAGGGATGAGCAGTTCTTC
CDR3 protein: CASSSRDRDEQFF

clone size: once
D gene: -
V gene: TRBV3-1/TRBV3-2
J gene: TRBJ2-3
CDR3 DNA: TGTGCCAGCAGCCATAGTACCACCACAGATACGCAGTATTTT
CDR3 protein: CASSHSTTTDTQYF

clone size: once
D gene: TRBD1
V gene: TRBV7-9
J gene: TRBJ1-2
CDR3 DNA: TGTGCCAGCAGCGTCGGGACAGGGGTGACGGGTGGCTACACCTTC
CDR3 protein: CASSVGTGVTGGYTF

clone size: few
D gene: -
V gene: TRBV4-1
J gene: TRBJ2-7
CDR3 DNA: TGCGCCAGCAGCCCGGGGACACCGAGCTCCTACGAGCAGTACTTC
CDR3 protein: CASSPGTPSSYEQYF

clone size: -
D gene: -
V gene: TRBV12-3/TRBV12-4
J gene: TRBJ2-1
CDR3 DNA: TGTGCCAGCAGAACGACAGAAAACAATGAGCAGTTCTTC
CDR3 protein: CASRTTENNEQFF

clone size: -
D gene: -
V gene: TRBV7-5
J gene: TRBJ1-5
CDR3 DNA: TGTGTCAGAAGCAGCCCCGACAGGGGGGATCAGCCCCAGCATTTT
CDR3 protein: CVRSSPDRGDQPQHF

clone size: once
D gene: -
V gene: TRBV20-1
J gene: TRBJ1-1
CDR3 DNA: TGCAGTGCTAGTCGGCAGACAATGAACACTGAAGCTTTCTTT
CDR3 protein: CSASRQTMNTEAFF

clone size: -
D gene: -
V gene: TRBV7-9
J gene: TRBJ2-5
CDR3 DNA: TGTGCCAGCAGTGGGCAGGGGAGAGAGACCCAGTACTTC
CDR3 protein: CASSGQGRETQYF

clone size: -
D gene: TRBD1
V gene: TRBV7-9
J gene: TRBJ2-2
CDR3 DNA: TGTGCCAGCAGCTCTCTAGCCGGGACAGACACCGGGGAGCTGTTTTTT
CDR3 protein: CASSSLAGTDTGELFF

clone size: -
D gene: -
V gene: TRBV4-1
J gene: TRBJ1-3
CDR3 DNA: TGCGCCAGCAGCCAAGAGGGCCGGGGAGGTGGAAACACCATATATTTT
CDR3 protein: CASSQEGRGGGNTIYF

clone size: -
D gene: TRBD1
V gene: TRBV4-1
J gene: TRBJ1-1
CDR3 DNA: TGCGCCAGCAGCCCGGTGGACAGGGGGGACACTGAAGCTTTCTTT
CDR3 protein: CASSPVDRGDTEAFF

clone size: -
D gene: -
V gene: TRBV7-9
J gene: TRBJ1-1
CDR3 DNA: TGTGCCAGCAGCTCGAGACAGCGGGAGACTCTGAACACTGAAGCTTTCTTT
CDR3 protein: CASSSRQRETLNTEAFF

clone size: once
D gene: -
V gene: TRBV7-3
J gene: TRBJ2-6
CDR3 DNA: TGTGCCAGCAGCCCTAGATCGGGGGCCAACGTCCTGACTTTC
CDR3 protein: CASSPRSGANVLTF

clone size: -
D gene: -
V gene: TRBV13
J gene: TRBJ1-6
CDR3 DNA: TGTGCCAGCAGCACCCCATCGGGCGGGGTTGCTTCACCCCTCCACTTT
CDR3 protein: CASSTPSGGVASPLHF

clone size: -
D gene: TRBD2
V gene: TRBV18
J gene: TRBJ2-2
CDR3 DNA: TGTGCCAGCTCACCACCCCCAGCGGGGGGGTACACCGGGGAGCTGTTTTTT
CDR3 protein: CASSPPPAGGYTGELFF

clone size: -
D gene: TRBD1
V gene: TRBV5-4
J gene: TRBJ1-6
CDR3 DNA: TGTGCCAGCAGCTTCACAGGGGACAATAATTCACCCCTCCACTTT
CDR3 protein: CASSFTGDNNSPLHF

clone size: -
D gene: -
V gene: TRBV10-3
J gene: TRBJ1-5
CDR3 DNA: TGTGCCATCAGTGAGAAGGAGGGGCGGGTCGTGCCCCAGCATTTT
CDR3 protein: CAISEKEGRVVPQHF

clone size: once
D gene: -
V gene: TRBV19
J gene: TRBJ1-2
CDR3 DNA: TGTGCCAGTAGTACCCAGGTCTTGGTCTATGGCTACACCTTC
CDR3 protein: CASSTQVLVYGYTF

clone size: -
D gene: TRBD2
V gene: TRBV4-3
J gene: TRBJ2-1
CDR3 DNA: TGCGCCAGCAGCCAAGATAACGAGCGGGGGAACTCCTACAATGAGCAGTTCTTC
CDR3 protein: CASSQDNERGNSYNEQFF

clone size: -
D gene: -
V gene: TRBV10-3
J gene: TRBJ2-7
CDR3 DNA: TGTGCCATCAGTGAGCTGGAGTTACGGGGAAGCGAGCAGTACTTC
CDR3 protein: CAISELELRGSEQYF

clone size: once
D gene: TRBD1
V gene: TRBV5-6
J gene: TRBJ1-2
CDR3 DNA: TGTGCCAGCAGTTCAGGGACAGGGTATTTCGGCGGCTACACCTTC
CDR3 protein: CASSSGTGYFGGYTF

clone size: -
D gene: TRBD1
V gene: TRBV19
J gene: TRBJ2-7
CDR3 DNA: TGTGCCACCTCGGCAGGGGGAGATGGCGAGCAGTACTTC
CDR3 protein: CATSAGGDGEQYF

clone size: few
D gene: -
V gene: TRBV4-1
J gene: TRBJ2-7
CDR3 DNA: TGCGCCAGCAGCCCTTCCGGAACGGGGTCGGGCTACGAGCAGTACTTC
CDR3 protein: CASSPSGTGSGYEQYF

clone size: -
D gene: TRBD1
V gene: TRBV2
J gene: TRBJ2-2
CDR3 DNA: TGTGCCAGCAGTGTGGACCGGGACAGGGGAGGGGACACCGGGGAGCTGTTTTTT
CDR3 protein: CASSVDRDRGGDTGELFF

clone size: -
D gene: TRBD1
V gene: TRBV5-1
J gene: TRBJ1-1
CDR3 DNA: TGCGCCAGCAGCAGCTCAGGGGGAAGCCCTGAAGCTTTCTTT
CDR3 protein: CASSSSGGSPEAFF

clone size: -
D gene: -
V gene: TRBV5-6
J gene: TRBJ2-2
CDR3 DNA: TGTGCCAGCAGCTTGGTAGCGTTGGCCCCCAGAACCGGGGAGCTGTTTTTT
CDR3 protein: CASSLVALAPRTGELFF

clone size: -
D gene: TRBD1
V gene: TRBV29-1
J gene: TRBJ2-1
CDR3 DNA: TGCAGCGGACGGGACAGCCAACGCTCCTACAATGAGCAGTTCTTC
CDR3 protein: CSGRDSQRSYNEQFF

clone size: -
D gene: -
V gene: TRBV11-2
J gene: TRBJ1-1
CDR3 DNA: TGTGCCAGCAGCTTAGGCAGGGCGAACACTGAAGCTTTCTTT
CDR3 protein: CASSLGRANTEAFF

clone size: -
D gene: -
V gene: TRBV5-1
J gene: TRBJ1-1
CDR3 DNA: TGCGCCAGCAGCTTGGACGACGCGGGGAACACTGAAGCTTTCTTT
CDR3 protein: CASSLDDAGNTEAFF

clone size: -
D gene: TRBD2
V gene: TRBV4-1
J gene: TRBJ2-1
CDR3 DNA: TGCGCCAGCAGCCAGGGGACTAGCGGGATATACAATGAGCAGTTCTTC
CDR3 protein: CASSQGTSGIYNEQFF

clone size: once
D gene: -
V gene: TRBV4-2
J gene: TRBJ1-6
CDR3 DNA: TGTGCCAGCAGCCAAGATCCCGCCAGGGGCGATTCACCCCTCCACTTT
CDR3 protein: CASSQDPARGDSPLHF

clone size: -
D gene: -
V gene: TRBV27
J gene: TRBJ2-7
CDR3 DNA: TGTGCCAGCAGTTTTTCTCAGGGATACGAGCAGTACTTC
CDR3 protein: CASSFSQGYEQYF

clone size: once
D gene: TRBD1
V gene: TRBV5-1
J gene: TRBJ1-1
CDR3 DNA: TGCGCCAGCATACTGACAGGGACTGAAGCTTTCTTT
CDR3 protein: CASILTGTEAFF

clone size: -
D gene: TRBD1
V gene: TRBV28
J gene: TRBJ1-5
CDR3 DNA: TGTGCCAGCGGATTGACAGGGGGCAATCAGCCCCAGCATTTT
CDR3 protein: CASGLTGGNQPQHF

clone size: -
D gene: -
V gene: TRBV18
J gene: TRBJ1-2
CDR3 DNA: TGTGCCAGCTCACCACCCCAGGTTTCGCGAGGCTACACCTTC
CDR3 protein: CASSPPQVSRGYTF

clone size: -
D gene: -
V gene: TRBV4-3
J gene: TRBJ2-1
CDR3 DNA: TGCGCCAGCAGCCAAGATGGGGGCTTGGTTGAGCAGTTCTTC
CDR3 protein: CASSQDGGLVEQFF

clone size: -
D gene: TRBD2
V gene: TRBV15
J gene: TRBJ2-5
CDR3 DNA: TGTGCCACCAGCGGGGGACTAGCGAGTCAAGAGACCCAGTACTTC
CDR3 protein: CATSGGLASQETQYF

clone size: -
D gene: -
V gene: TRBV7-9
J gene: TRBJ1-3
CDR3 DNA: TGTGCCAGCAGCGCCCCAGGGGCGAGACACTCTGGAAACACCATATATTTT
CDR3 protein: CASSAPGARHSGNTIYF

clone size: once
D gene: TRBD2
V gene: TRBV4-2
J gene: TRBJ2-5
CDR3 DNA: TGTGCCAGCAGCCAGAGGACTAGCGGGGGGACGTACCAAGAGACCCAGTACTTC
CDR3 protein: CASSQRTSGGTYQETQYF

clone size: -
D gene: -
V gene: TRBV21-1
J gene: TRBJ2-2
CDR3 DNA: TGTGCCAGCAGCAAAGTTGGTTGGGACGGAGGGGACCGACACACCGGGGAGCTGTTTTTT
CDR3 protein: CASSKVGWDGGDRHTGELFF

clone size: -
D gene: TRBD2
V gene: TRBV13
J gene: TRBJ2-3
CDR3 DNA: TGTGCCAGCAGCGCCCCCGGGACTATTAGAGATACGCAGTATTTT
CDR3 protein: CASSAPGTIRDTQYF

clone size: few
D gene: TRBD1
V gene: TRBV4-1
J gene: TRBJ1-5
CDR3 DNA: TGCGCCAGCAGCCAAAGTACCCGGACAGGGTTAAGCAATCAGCCCCAGCATTTT
CDR3 protein: CASSQSTRTGLSNQPQHF

clone size: -
D gene: -
V gene: TRBV10-3
J gene: TRBJ1-2
CDR3 DNA: TGTGCCATCGGGGGGGCGGATGTTAACTATGGCTACACCTTC
CDR3 protein: CAIGGADVNYGYTF

clone size: -
D gene: TRBD1
V gene: TRBV5-6
J gene: TRBJ2-7
CDR3 DNA: TGTGCCAGCACCCCGGGACAGGCGTCCTACGAGCAGTACTTC
CDR3 protein: CASTPGQASYEQYF

clone size: -
D gene: TRBD1
V gene: TRBV5-1
J gene: TRBJ2-7
CDR3 DNA: TGCGCCAGCAGCTTTGGGCGACCGGGACAGGGCTACGAGCAGTACTTC
CDR3 protein: CASSFGRPGQGYEQYF

clone size: -
D gene: -
V gene: TRBV7-8
J gene: TRBJ1-2
CDR3 DNA: TGTGCCAGCAGCTTAGCAGGGAGCGCGATCGGCTACACCTTC
CDR3 protein: CASSLAGSAIGYTF